This TCR beta chain was captured in a study of blood T cells in healthy people across ages (dated by TCRdb to the mid-2010s). About the investigation overall: Template switching captured roughly one uniquely barcoded TCR beta cDNA molecule per two T cells in model experiments. Age-related changes in TCR beta repertoire diversity were measured in the study by deep sequencing normalized with unique cDNA molecular identifiers. Donors were grouped into four age groups: young (average roughly 15 years), middle-aged (approximately 41), aged (about 60) and long-lived (around 80). To avoid experimental bias, donors of different ages were randomly spread across the sequencing lanes. Two additional independent replicas of 1 million unique cDNA reads from the same blood draw were analyzed for two donors (one aged 18 to 30 and one aged 80 or older). Study-wide conclusions, independent of this receptor: Estimates of total diversity based on one million sequenced T cells were considered lower bounds and underestimates. The long-lived group showed more naive CD4+ T cells, fewer expanded clones and increased TCR diversity than the aged group, suggesting age selection. The percentage of naive T cells measured by flow cytometry correlated strongly with observed TCR beta diversity. As age increased, observed TCR beta diversity per million T cells dropped in a roughly linear way, and a significant reduction was already evident by age about 40. Donor CMV infection status was unknown, potentially confounding age-related changes in expanded clonotypes. Bulk unsorted PBMC profiling prevented conclusive comparison of naive and antigen-experienced compartments.

The protocol used for the library was 5' RACE. Sequencing instrument: Illumina HiSeq 2500. A second PCR of roughly 6 to 11 cycles was performed with a sample-barcoded 5' primer and a J-beta primer mix. A unique molecular identifier was introduced onto each TCR beta cDNA molecule by a template-switch 5' adaptor carrying 12 random nucleotides. Each sample yielded at least 3 million CDR3-containing paired-end reads. The Mint cDNA synthesis kit, primed by a TRBC-specific oligonucleotide, was used to synthesize first-strand cDNA from all RNA. All cDNA was treated with uracil-DNA glycosylase and then went through a first 18-cycle PCR with the universal primers M1SS and BC2_uni_R. Per the authors' processing: Each sample was normalized by randomly selecting 1 million high-quality reads, each carrying a distinct molecular identifier. Instead of being binned into consensus sequences, reads with shared molecular identifiers were discarded. MiTCR, with a Q25 quality threshold and the strictest error-elimination algorithm, was used for CDR3 identification, clonotype clustering and error correction. Lower-bound total TCR beta diversity was estimated with a nonparametric unseen species model using Euler transformation. The public reads were run again by TCRdb, first through fastp at Q25 and then through MiXCR, and only productive beta chains were kept. Rows are combined by CDR3 protein, so each entry shows the most common genes and DNA. For this entry, the V and J calls and clone size follow TCRdb and not the study's own pipeline. The sample table records some 900,000 distinct CDR3 sequences; roughly 52% of these occur just once. 10% to 15% of the sample is held by the ten biggest clonotypes.

The approximately 39 donors, aged about 6 to 95 years, were systemically healthy Caucasian individuals from Russia. Each donor gave roughly 9 milliliters of peripheral blood, drawn into EDTA-treated Vacutainer tubes. Ficoll-Paque density-gradient centrifugation was used to isolate PBMCs, with at least 7 million per sample. Total RNA, at least 6 micrograms per sample, was extracted from PBMCs with Trizol reagent. The percentages of naive CD45RAhigh/CD27high T cells were determined by flow cytometry on a PBMC aliquot from every donor. A remark on this clonotype: Its antigen target is currently unknown. One base away there is no much larger clone; base qualities are not given.

This clonotype was obtained from a man aged 25 to 40 in good health. Material for sequencing was blood.

CDR3 reads: CASSRDREYGYTF. The DNA is as follows: TGTGCCAGCAGCCGAGACAGGGAATATGGCTACACCTTC. The chain links TRBV14 with TRBJ1-2; TRBD1 matches 7 bases in the middle. V loses 4 bases at its end and J loses 5 bases; junction bases beyond the gene matches: 4. CDR1 is given as SGHDN and CDR2 as FVKESK, both from the germline V gene. Taken from cysteine to phenylalanine, the CDR3 has 13 residues. Here the CDR3 DNA is all that survives: 39 bases in frame from base 1.